A selection of T cell receptor beta chains follows, all from one sample in a study of blood T cell repertoires in COVID-19. Libraries were prepared by immunoSEQ multiplex PCR; TCRdb keeps only in-frame clonotypes and omits some of them. This table holds roughly 110,000 clones, roughly 84% found once. Sequencing was done on a sample of peripheral blood. Every receptor here comes from a woman in her thirties or forties with acute or convalescent COVID-19. The conserved cysteine and the conserved F or W are not part of the CDR3 here. Size values are once, few and many counts, or a class for expanded clones, and some rows have none.

TRBJ2-5 TRBV24-1 - 13 ATSVGGGAGETQY
TRBJ2-3 TRBV7-2 - 13 ASSFVAGGGDTQY
TRBJ1-1 TRBV5-1 - 10 ATSGEGSITF
TRBJ2-2 TRBV18 - 12 ASAGQGNTGELF
TRBJ1-5 TRBV19 - 12 ASSIEETEQPQH
TRBJ2-2 TRBV18 - 12 ASSPIGQAGELF
TRBJ1-5 TRBV6-5 - 11 ASSGQSNQPQH
TRBJ1-3 TRBV9 - 13 ASSVYGSSGNTIY
TRBJ1-1 TRBV5-5 - 11 ASSLGVETEAF
TRBJ2-3 TRBV5-1 - 14 ASSLGSSGGTDTQY
TRBJ2-6 TRBV24-1 - 16 ATSDSLQGKAGANVLT
TRBJ2-7 TRBV19 - 9 ASSRLGEQY
TRBJ2-3 TRBV25-1 few 15 ASSVGGGPSSTDTQY
TRBJ2-1 TRBV6-5 - 13 ASSYSLADYNEQF
TRBJ2-3 TRBV11-3 - 13 ASSLGQGAADTQY
TRBJ1-1 TRBV7-8 - 12 ASSLAEANTEAF
TRBJ2-6 TRBV7-3 - 13 ASSLFSSGANVLT
TRBJ1-1 TRBV23-1 - 17 ASSPRVQGVIQGRTEAF
TRBJ1-1 TRBV9 few 12 ASSVGTANTEAF
TRBJ1-1 TRBV5-6 - 14 ASSSGQGRGGTEAF
TRBJ1-2 TRBV19 once 9 ASNSNYGYT
TRBJ2-7 TRBV6-5 - 12 ASRRDTGFAEQY
TRBJ1-1 TRBV2 once 12 ASSSQGLNTEAF
TRBJ1-6 TRBV3-1/TRBV3-2 once 11 ASSRGDPSPLH
TRBJ2-2 TRBV3-1/TRBV3-2 - 15 ASSQPGASGKSGELF
TRBJ2-2 TRBV2 - 14 ASSDEAGGRVGELF
TRBJ2-5 TRBV5-1 - 13 ASSLQGSGQETQY
TRBJ2-1 TRBV5-4 - 11 ASIRKGVNEQF
TRBJ1-3 TRBV2 - 12 ASSTERDGNTIY
TRBJ1-2 TRBV24-1 once 10 ATSPGAYGYT
TRBJ1-2 TRBV6-5 - 13 ASSYNPEGPYGYT
TRBJ1-5 TRBV6-2/TRBV6-3 - 14 ASSYTTGTGSQPQH
TRBJ2-3 TRBV9 - 11 ASSNWGDDTQY
TRBJ2-7 TRBV3-1/TRBV3-2 - 12 ASSQGGGAYEQY